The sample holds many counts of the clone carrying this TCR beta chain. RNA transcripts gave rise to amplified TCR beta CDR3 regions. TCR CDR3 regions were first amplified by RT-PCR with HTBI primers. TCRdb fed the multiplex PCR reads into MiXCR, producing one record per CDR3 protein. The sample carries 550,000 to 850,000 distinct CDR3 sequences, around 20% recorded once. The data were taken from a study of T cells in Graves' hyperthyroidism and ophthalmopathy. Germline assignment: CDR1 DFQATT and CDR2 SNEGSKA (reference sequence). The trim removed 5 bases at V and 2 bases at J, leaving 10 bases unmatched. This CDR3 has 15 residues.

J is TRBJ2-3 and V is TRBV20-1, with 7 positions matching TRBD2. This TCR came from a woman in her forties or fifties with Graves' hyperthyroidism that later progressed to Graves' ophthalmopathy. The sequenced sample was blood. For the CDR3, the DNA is TGCAGTGCTCCCGCGACGGGGGGTTACACAGATACGCAGTATTTT. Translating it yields CSAPATGGYTDTQYF.